This TCR beta chain was obtained from a study of T cells in Graves' hyperthyroidism and ophthalmopathy. Germline loops: CDR1 MDHEN, CDR2 SYDVKM. The CDR3 totals 14 residues. V dropped 6 bases and J dropped 8; count of bases not matched to a gene: 7. Worth noting for this clonotype: The antigen is undetermined.

RNA transcripts yielded amplified TCR beta CDR3 regions. First-round RT-PCR of the TCR CDR3 relied on the HTBI primer set. TCRdb re-called the multiplex PCR reads with MiXCR, one entry per CDR3 protein. Here the sample spans under 800,000 distinct CDR3 sequences, 14% being singletons. Study-wide findings and caveats: Researchers found most expanded thyroid clonotypes above 0.001 in blood as well.

Stable Graves' hyperthyroidism meant no ophthalmopathy progression within 18 months. Each patient was aged 18 to 65 and had newly diagnosed hyperthyroidism of under 2 months' duration. The TCR sequence derives from a woman aged 18-29 years with Graves' hyperthyroidism. V gene TRBV28 combines with J gene TRBJ1-2; 12 nucleotides align to TRBD1. Sequenced: blood. CDR3 in amino acids: CASRPGQGALGYTF. The CDR3 coding sequence is TGTGCCAGCAGGCCGGGACAGGGGGCCTTAGGCTACACCTTC.